These T cell receptor beta chains were read from a single sample in a study of T cell responses to AZD1222 COVID-19 vaccine. Using immunoSEQ multiplex PCR, the repertoire was profiled, and TCRdb retains in-frame clones only, with some absent. The sample lists around 130,000 clones; about 90% were seen once. Sequencing was performed on peripheral blood, taken 28 days after the second AZD1222 dose. Receptors originate from an adult who received the AZD1222 COVID-19 vaccine. The CDR3 runs from the conserved cysteine through the conserved F or W. The D gene is left open where the match is weak. Expanded clones get a size class; other rows say once, few or many, or leave the size out.

TRBJ2-7,TRBV10-3,-,-,CAISESSGAAYEQYF,TGTGCCATCAGTGAGTCGTCGGGCGCGGCTTACGAGCAGTACTTC
TRBJ2-5,TRBV9,-,-,CASSVDGGSMGETQYF,TGTGCCAGCAGCGTAGATGGGGGGAGTATGGGTGAGACCCAGTACTTC
TRBJ1-5,TRBV25-1,once,-,CASGEEPQHF,TGTGCCAGTGGGGAGGAGCCCCAGCATTTT
TRBJ2-1,TRBV5-6,-,-,CASSLAPGTPAGTYVF,TGTGCCAGCAGCTTGGCACCCGGGACTCCGGCCGGGACGTATGTCTTC
TRBJ1-6,TRBV10-3,once,-,CAISQRGRESPLHF,TGTGCCATCAGTCAAAGAGGAAGAGAATCACCCCTCCACTTT
TRBJ2-2,TRBV28,-,-,CASSLPGGAGTGELFF,TGTGCCAGCAGTTTACCCGGTGGGGCGGGCACCGGGGAGCTGTTTTTT
TRBJ2-2,TRBV19,-,TRBD2,CASSMGGAGELFF,TGTGCCAGTAGTATGGGGGGGGCCGGGGAGCTGTTTTTT
TRBJ2-1,TRBV19,-,-,CASSPRLPQRNNEQFF,TGTGCCAGTAGTCCCCGACTACCCCAAAGGAACAATGAGCAGTTCTTC
TRBJ2-7,TRBV4-2,-,-,CASSQVGSGGGEQYF,TGTGCCAGCAGCCAAGTAGGGTCAGGGGGGGGCGAGCAGTACTTC
TRBJ2-7,TRBV4-2,-,-,CASSQVAGNYEQYF,TGTGCCAGCAGCCAAGTGGCAGGGAACTACGAGCAGTACTTC
TRBJ2-3,TRBV3-1/TRBV3-2,-,-,CASSQADTQYF,TGTGCCAGCAGCCAAGCGGATACGCAGTATTTT
TRBJ1-5,TRBV15,few,-,CATSGGAGGSNQPQHF,TGTGCCACCAGCGGGGGGGCAGGTGGTAGCAATCAGCCCCAGCATTTT
TRBJ2-1,TRBV27,-,-,CASSETTSGAGSSYNEQFF,TGTGCCAGCAGCGAAACAACCTCAGGGGCGGGATCCTCCTACAATGAGCAGTTCTTC
TRBJ1-2,TRBV5-1,-,-,CASSLVTSYYGYTF,TGCGCCAGCAGCTTGGTAACGTCATACTATGGCTACACCTTC
TRBJ2-3,TRBV11-2,-,-,CASSLEGGTQYF,TGTGCCAGCAGCTTAGAGGGTGGTACGCAGTATTTT
TRBJ2-3,TRBV19,-,-,CASSMVGMTDTQYF,TGTGCCAGTAGTATGGTCGGGATGACAGATACGCAGTATTTT
TRBJ1-1,TRBV5-1,-,-,CASSLAGEGSTEAFF,TGCGCCAGCAGCTTGGCGGGGGAAGGGAGCACTGAAGCTTTCTTT
TRBJ1-6,TRBV5-4,-,-,CASSLINSPLHF,TGTGCCAGCAGCTTGATCAATTCACCCCTCCACTTT
TRBJ1-5,TRBV5-1,-,-,CASSLALGEQPQHF,TGCGCCAGCAGCTTGGCTCTCGGAGAACAGCCCCAGCATTTT
TRBJ2-1,TRBV6-5,-,TRBD2,CASRPSGLAVGEQFF,TGTGCCAGCAGACCTTCGGGACTAGCAGTCGGTGAGCAGTTCTTC
TRBJ1-2,TRBV29-1,-,TRBD1,CSVGETGGYTF,TGCAGCGTTGGGGAGACAGGGGGCTACACCTTC
TRBJ2-2,TRBV6-4,-,-,CASSEFQNTGELFF,TGTGCCAGCAGTGAGTTTCAGAACACCGGGGAGCTGTTTTTT
TRBJ1-5,TRBV19,-,-,CASSSSDSNQPQHF,TGTGCCAGTAGTTCGAGTGATAGCAATCAGCCCCAGCATTTT
TRBJ1-2,TRBV10-2,-,-,CASSVSGASPGYTF,TGCGCCAGCAGTGTCTCGGGGGCTTCCCCGGGCTACACCTTC
TRBJ1-5,TRBV5-4,once,-,CASSLGGVNQPQHF,TGTGCCAGCAGCTTGGGAGGCGTTAATCAGCCCCAGCATTTT
TRBJ1-5,TRBV28,-,-,CASSPPGQLNQPQHF,TGTGCCAGCAGTCCTCCCGGACAGTTGAATCAGCCCCAGCATTTT
TRBJ2-5,TRBV2,-,-,CASSEILGGFQETQYF,TGTGCCAGCAGTGAAATATTGGGCGGGTTCCAAGAGACCCAGTACTTC
TRBJ2-5,TRBV5-5,-,-,CASSRNGQLEETQYF,TGTGCCAGCAGCCGGAACGGACAGCTAGAAGAGACCCAGTACTTC
TRBJ2-7,TRBV19,few,TRBD1,CASSPLRDRGNEQYF,TGTGCCAGTAGTCCCCTCCGGGACAGGGGGAACGAGCAGTACTTC
TRBJ2-1,TRBV12-3/TRBV12-4,-,-,CASSPPLGGEQFF,TGTGCCAGCAGTCCTCCATTGGGCGGAGAGCAGTTCTTC
TRBJ1-2,TRBV5-4,-,TRBD1,CASSFRTGLYYGYTF,TGTGCCAGCAGCTTCCGGACAGGGCTATACTATGGCTACACCTTC
TRBJ2-1,TRBV7-9,-,TRBD2,CASSSGRAYRSYNEQFF,TGTGCCAGCAGTAGCGGGAGGGCCTATCGGTCCTACAATGAGCAGTTCTTC
TRBJ1-1,TRBV5-5,-,-,CASSLRVVPPITEAFF,TGTGCCAGCAGCCTAAGGGTGGTTCCCCCGATCACTGAAGCTTTCTTT
TRBJ1-4,TRBV7-9,-,TRBD1,CASSWTGGVEKLFF,TGTGCCAGCAGCTGGACAGGGGGCGTTGAAAAACTGTTTTTT
TRBJ1-5,TRBV4-3,few,-,CASSQDRASNQPQHF,TGCGCCAGCAGCCAAGACAGGGCTAGCAATCAGCCCCAGCATTTT
TRBJ1-2,TRBV9,once,TRBD1,CASSAGTGTNYGYTF,TGTGCCAGCAGCGCAGGGACAGGTACTAACTATGGCTACACCTTC
TRBJ2-3,TRBV28,-,-,CASSSPSSADRTDTQYF,TGTGCCAGCAGTTCCCCCTCATCGGCCGACCGCACAGATACGCAGTATTTT
TRBJ2-1,TRBV10-3,-,-,CAISGLAAYNEQFF,TGTGCCATCAGTGGTTTAGCGGCATACAATGAGCAGTTCTTC
TRBJ1-5,TRBV5-1,-,-,CASSPDGAENQPQHF,TGCGCCAGCAGCCCTGACGGGGCGGAGAATCAGCCCCAGCATTTT
TRBJ1-5,TRBV19,-,TRBD1,CASSIGTGGNQPQHF,TGTGCCAGTAGTATAGGGACAGGGGGCAATCAGCCCCAGCATTTT
TRBJ2-7,TRBV28,-,-,CASSPLWEVSYEQYF,TGTGCCAGCAGTCCCCTTTGGGAAGTGTCCTACGAGCAGTACTTC
TRBJ2-2,TRBV9,-,-,CASSAALANTGELFF,TGTGCCAGCAGCGCCGCATTGGCGAACACCGGGGAGCTGTTTTTT
TRBJ2-1,TRBV7-2,once,TRBD2,CASTFLGTSGYYHEQFF,TGTGCCAGCACCTTCTTGGGGACTAGCGGATATTACCATGAGCAGTTCTTC
TRBJ2-2,TRBV11-2,once,-,CASSFGVGYTGELFF,TGTGCCAGCAGCTTTGGCGTTGGATACACCGGGGAGCTGTTTTTT
TRBJ1-2,TRBV4-1,-,TRBD1,CASSSRQGAGYGYTF,TGCGCCAGCAGCTCCCGACAGGGGGCAGGCTATGGCTACACCTTC
TRBJ2-5,TRBV6-5,-,-,CASRPPGHKETQYF,TGTGCCAGCCGCCCTCCCGGCCATAAAGAGACCCAGTACTTC
TRBJ2-7,TRBV4-1,-,-,CASSLDRATLYEQYF,TGCGCCAGCAGCCTAGACCGGGCCACCCTCTACGAGCAGTACTTC
TRBJ2-2,TRBV7-6,-,TRBD2,CASSLVGGRGGELFF,TGTGCCAGCAGCTTGGTTGGCGGGAGAGGCGGGGAGCTGTTTTTT
TRBJ2-1,TRBV3-1/TRBV3-2,-,-,CASSQGQRAYNEQFF,TGTGCCAGCAGCCAAGGGCAGCGGGCCTACAATGAGCAGTTCTTC
TRBJ2-5,TRBV2,-,-,CASGRQVETQYF,TGTGCCAGCGGCAGACAGGTAGAGACCCAGTACTTC
TRBJ2-2,TRBV18,-,-,CASSPTPRIGELFF,TGTGCCAGCTCACCGACCCCTCGGATCGGGGAGCTGTTTTTT
TRBJ2-1,TRBV6-2/TRBV6-3,once,TRBD2,CASSRTSGTMFF,TGTGCCAGCAGTCGGACTAGCGGGACTATGTTCTTC
TRBJ2-1,TRBV5-4,-,-,CASQGSSYNEQFF,TGTGCCAGCCAGGGGAGCTCCTACAATGAGCAGTTCTTC
TRBJ2-1,TRBV9,-,TRBD1,CASSVTGGSYNEQFF,TGTGCCAGCAGCGTAACAGGGGGCTCCTACAATGAGCAGTTCTTC
TRBJ1-1,TRBV10-3,-,-,CAIAREGTEAFF,TGTGCCATCGCGAGGGAGGGCACTGAAGCTTTCTTT
TRBJ2-7,TRBV27,-,-,CASASGWSYEQYF,TGTGCCAGCGCTTCTGGGTGGAGCTACGAGCAGTACTTC
TRBJ2-5,TRBV5-1,-,-,CASSSWTIGETQYF,TGCGCCAGCAGCTCCTGGACAATCGGGGAGACCCAGTACTTC
TRBJ1-3,TRBV9,-,-,CASSGWEGKSSSGNTIYF,TGTGCCAGCAGCGGTTGGGAGGGGAAATCCAGCTCTGGAAACACCATATATTTT
TRBJ1-3,TRBV18,-,TRBD1,CASSPGAGTGVNTIYF,TGTGCCAGCTCACCTGGAGCCGGGACAGGGGTAAACACCATATATTTT
TRBJ2-1,TRBV9,-,TRBD2,CASSVAGTSSYNEQFF,TGTGCCAGCAGCGTAGCCGGGACTAGCTCCTACAATGAGCAGTTCTTC